Following are 20 T cell receptor beta chains from one sample sequenced in a study of human thymus T cells. From resections taken during corrective heart surgery, the thymus tissue was obtained. Profiling relied on immunoSEQ multiplex PCR, and the TCRdb table lists in-frame clones only, not all of them. Altogether about 120,000 clones are present, around 94% being singletons, with the ten largest covering 0.024%. The sequencing input was thymus tissue. These receptors were taken from a boy younger than two with a congenital heart defect but otherwise immunologically healthy.

This sequence joins TRBV7-2 and TRBJ1-5; D unclear. Between the trimmed V and J ends, which lost 2 bases and 0 bases, there was a span of 14 bases. This CDR3 region has 17 residues. Germline lookup yields CDR1 SGHTA and CDR2 FQGNSA. In nucleotides, the CDR3 is TGTGCCAGCAGCTTACACAGACCGGAGGGTAGCAATCAGCCCCAGCATTTT. Its protein is CASSLHRPEGSNQPQHF.

The genes are TRBV20-1 and TRBJ2-1, with D perhaps matching TRBD2 (6 bases). The CDR3 is 11 amino acids. Germline loops: CDR1 DFQATT, CDR2 SNEGSKA (reference sequence). The ends were cut back, 7 bases at V and 8 bases at J, with 12 bases in the middle. CDR3 protein: CSVSGGHEQFF. CDR3 in DNA: TGCAGTGTCTCAGGAGGGCATGAGCAGTTCTTC.

The gene calls are TRBV2 and TRBJ2-2; 10 bases agree with TRBD2. Losses at the gene ends were 1 base for V and 4 bases for J; bases not matched to a gene: 9. Germline CDR1 and CDR2: SNHLY and FYNNEI. The CDR3 has 18 residues. The CDR3 region is CASSEGKRGGRSTGELFF. The CDR3, as DNA: TGTGCCAGCAGTGAAGGGAAGCGGGGGGGCCGTTCCACCGGGGAGCTGTTTTTT.

The rearrangement uses TRBV9 and TRBJ2-2; 7 bases are shared with TRBD1. The V gene's germline CDR1 is SGDLS and CDR2 YYNGEE. Losses at the gene ends were 0 bases for V and 4 bases for J; bases not matched to a gene: 3. This CDR3 comprises 15 residues. This CDR3 is CASSVGDSFTGELFF. The CDR3 region has the DNA TGTGCCAGCAGCGTAGGGGACAGCTTCACCGGGGAGCTGTTTTTT.

The chain links TRBV4-2 to TRBJ1-6; maybe TRBD1 (5 bases). This CDR3 region has 18 residues. The ends were cut back, 1 base at V and 0 bases at J, with 13 bases in the middle. Germline V gene sequence: CDR1 LGHNA, CDR2 YNFKEQ. The CDR3: CASSQGQGGSSYNSPLHF. In nucleotides, the CDR3 is TGTGCCAGCAGCCAAGGGCAGGGTGGGAGCTCCTATAATTCACCCCTCCACTTT.

The chain recombines TRBV10-2 with TRBJ1-6, with a tentative D call TRBD1 (5 bases). The V and J ends lost 6 bases and 9 bases respectively, with 12 bases between them. CDR1 and CDR2 from the germline V gene are WSHSY and SAAADI. The CDR3 sequence is 13 residues long. DNA of the CDR3: TGCGCCAGCAGCGAGGACACTTTTTCACCCCTCCACTTT. It codes for CASSEDTFSPLHF.

The J gene is TRBJ2-5, the V gene TRBV4-3; D is tentatively TRBD1 or TRBD2 (5 bases each). V lost 0 bases and J 0 bases, leaving 14 bases between the germline ends. This CDR3 spans 17 amino acids. CDR1 LGHNA and CDR2 YSLEER come from the germline V gene. The CDR3 spells CASSQDSGASYQETQYF. CDR3 nucleotide sequence: TGCGCCAGCAGCCAAGATTCCGGGGCCTCGTACCAAGAGACCCAGTACTTC.

The chain has TRBV4-1 and TRBJ2-1, with TRBD2 matching 7 bases. The junction had 13 bases not matched to a gene; V was cut back by 0 bases and J by 2 bases. CDR3 length: 19 amino acids. In germline, CDR1 is MGHRA, CDR2 YSYEKL. This CDR3 is CASSQDSPGDSGPYNEQFF. DNA of the CDR3: TGCGCCAGCAGCCAAGATTCCCCCGGGGATAGCGGGCCCTACAATGAGCAGTTCTTC.

The V call is TRBV28, the J call TRBJ1-1; D gene ambiguous. Trimming shortened V by 9 bases and J by 0 bases, and 11 bases separated the two germline ends. The germline V gene encodes CDR1 MDHEN and CDR2 SYDVKM. The CDR3 extends over 13 amino acids. In DNA, the CDR3 is TGTGCCAGTTCACAGTGGGTGAACACTGAAGCTTTCTTT. It specifies CASSQWVNTEAFF. Filled out from reference TRBV28 and TRBJ1-1, the complete variable domain reads DVKVTQSSRYLVKRTGEKVFLECVQDMDHENMFWYRQDPGLGLRLIYFSYDVKMKEKGDIPEGYSVSREKKERFSLILESASTNQTSMYLCASSQWVNTEAFFGQGTRLTVV.

This clone turned up a few times. The CDR3 loop is CASSHPDRDSGELFF. The CDR3 nucleotides are TGTGCCAGCAGCCACCCGGACAGGGACAGCGGGGAGCTGTTTTTT. V gene TRBV4-2 combines with J gene TRBJ2-2; 8 bases align to TRBD1. Germline CDR1 is LGHNA and CDR2 is YNFKEQ. This CDR3 region has 15 residues. The V and J ends lost 3 bases and 7 bases, in that order; junction bases with no gene match: 7.

The rearrangement links TRBV27 to TRBJ1-3, with TRBD1 identical over 8 bases. Germline loops: CDR1 MNHEY, CDR2 SMNVEV (reference sequence). The CDR3 contains 13 residues. With 5 bases clipped from V and 7 bases from J, the junction kept 4 bases outside the gene matches. The CDR3 bases are TGTGCCAGCAGTCCCACAGGGGGTAACACCATATATTTT. This encodes CASSPTGGNTIYF.

The chain couples TRBV19 to TRBJ2-7, with 8 bases fitting TRBD1. Germline V lookup: CDR1 LNHDA, CDR2 SQIVND (reference sequence). The CDR3 totals 12 residues. The ends lost 4 bases at V and 6 bases at J; junction bases unmatched: 2. The chain's CDR3 is CASSRTGSEQYF. The CDR3 DNA sequence: TGTGCCAGTAGTAGGACAGGGAGCGAGCAGTACTTC.

V and J are TRBV6-6 and TRBJ1-4, with D uncertain. The V gene's germline CDR1 is MNHNY and CDR2 SVGAGI (reference sequence). CDR3 length equals 15 residues. The V end lost 6 bases, the J end lost 0 bases, and 11 bases lay between the germline ends. The CDR3 spells CASSPDGATNEKLFF. The CDR3 nucleotides read TGTGCCAGCAGCCCGGACGGAGCAACTAATGAAAAACTGTTTTTT.

J is TRBJ2-5 and V is TRBV10-3; TRBD2 agrees at 9 bases. Germline-derived CDR1 and CDR2 are ENHRY and SYGVKD. V lost 2 bases, J lost 0 bases, and 1 base stayed unmatched. The CDR3 covers 15 residues. CDR3 in amino acids: CAISETSGYQETQYF. CDR3 sequence (DNA): TGTGCCATCAGTGAGACTAGCGGGTACCAAGAGACCCAGTACTTC.

The chain uses TRBV4-1 and TRBJ1-2, with D uncertain. The germline V gene has CDR1 MGHRA and CDR2 YSYEKL. Trimming cost V 0 bases and J 0 bases, with 11 bases left between them. This CDR3 is 16 amino acids long. The CDR3 DNA reads as TGCGCCAGCAGCCAAGATCCCGAGAGAGCTAACTATGGCTACACCTTC. It encodes CASSQDPERANYGYTF.

The chain links TRBV9 to TRBJ2-2; D gene ambiguous. V lost 0 bases to trimming and J lost 8 bases, with 8 bases between them. Germline V CDR1 and CDR2: SGDLS, YYNGEE. CDR3 size: 13 residues. The CDR3 region is CASSVVSGGELFF. The CDR3 region has the DNA TGTGCCAGCAGCGTAGTCTCCGGGGGGGAGCTGTTTTTT.

This chain uses TRBV21-1 with TRBJ2-5; the tabulated D call, TRBD2, remains unverified against the DNA. TRBV21-1 counts as a pseudogene. CDR3 size: 14 residues. The CDR3 here is CATAAGGQGETQYF. CDR3 nucleotides: TGTGCCACCGCAGCGGGGGGGCAGGGGGAGACCCAGTACTTC.

The CDR3 reads CASGPSGGANNEQFF. DNA for the CDR3: TGTGCTAGTGGCCCGAGCGGGGGGGCAAACAATGAGCAGTTCTTC. The chain combines TRBV12-5 with TRBJ2-1; 10 nucleotides agree with TRBD2. The CDR3 covers 15 residues. CDR1 is LGHNT, CDR2 FRNRAP, per germline. Trimming cost V 6 bases and J 5 bases; bases outside gene matches: 7.

In regard to this clone: At one end the junction does not follow the germline gene, possibly because of a read error. The chain is built from TRBV10-1 and TRBJ2-5, with D uncertain. In germline, CDR1 is WNHNN, CDR2 SYGVQD (reference sequence). The CDR3 contains 11 residues. Written as DNA, the CDR3 is TGCGACAGCTTAGAGCAGAAGACCCAGTACTTC. Translated: CDSLEQKTQYF.

This chain connects TRBV27 to TRBJ2-5, with 8 bases lining up with TRBD1. Germline assignment: CDR1 MNHEY and CDR2 SMNVEV (reference sequence). CDR3 length equals 13 residues. V shed 5 bases, J shed 2 bases, and the junction held 1 base outside the gene matches. CDR3 nucleotide sequence: TGTGCCAGCAGTGGACAGGGTCAAGAGACCCAGTACTTC. Protein: CASSGQGQETQYF.